The 8 T cell receptor beta chains reported below all come from one sample, sequenced in a study of OX40 agonist ivuxolimab in advanced cancers. Repertoires were generated with immunoSEQ multiplex PCR, while TCRdb's copy carries only in-frame clones and drops some. The sample yields tens of thousands of clones, around nine tenths seen once. The sequencing here drew on CD4+ or CD8+ T cells sorted from blood, taken in a trial of the OX40 agonist ivuxolimab. These receptors all come from an adult with an advanced solid tumor such as melanoma, head and neck, liver or kidney cancer.

This clone came up a few times. CDR3 sequence (DNA): TGTGCCAGCAGCTTAGCCGGGGCGGAAGCTTTCTTT. Translating gives CASSLAGAEAFF. This chain joins TRBV7-9 and TRBJ1-1; D might be TRBD1 (5 bases). The V end was cut by 0 bases, the J end by 8 bases, with 7 bases between. Germline lookup yields CDR1 SEHNR and CDR2 FQNEAQ (reference sequence). This CDR3 is built from 12 residues. Full variable domain (rest looked up from reference TRBV7-9 and TRBJ1-1): DTGVSQNPRHKITKRGQNVTFRCDPISEHNRLYWYRQTLGQGPEFLTYFQNEAQLEKSRLLSDRFSAERPKGSFSTLEIQRTEQGDSAMYLCASSLAGAEAFFGQGTRLTVV.

In DNA form, the CDR3 reads TGTGCCAGCAGCTTGGGACTAGCGGGGATGCAGTACTTC. Translated: CASSLGLAGMQYF. This chain joins TRBV11-3 and TRBJ2-7; 13 positions match TRBD2. CDR1 and CDR2 from the germline V gene are SGHNT and YENEEA. The CDR3 is 13 residues long. The V segment lost 3 bases and the J segment 9 bases; nucleotides outside the gene matches: 2.

The chain carries TRBV27 and TRBJ1-5; unclear D gene. The CDR3 is 15 residues long. The ends were cut back, 1 base at V and 7 bases at J, with 14 bases in the middle. The germline gives CDR1 MNHEY, CDR2 SMNVEV (reference sequence). CDR3 DNA sequence: TGTGCCAGCAGTTTATATCGGAGAGGCGACCAGCCCCAGCATTTT. Encoded protein: CASSLYRRGDQPQHF.

The chain links TRBV5-1 to TRBJ1-1, with TRBD1 as a possible D gene (6 bases). Trimming left V 5 bases short and J 4 bases short, with 18 bases between. Germline assignment: CDR1 SGHRS and CDR2 YFSETQ. The CDR3 is 15 residues long. The CDR3 is CASSPVQGSSTEAFF. CDR3 DNA sequence: TGCGCCAGCAGTCCCGTACAGGGAAGTAGCACTGAAGCTTTCTTT.

The V call is TRBV9, the J call TRBJ2-2; D is unresolved. Germline CDR1 and CDR2: SGDLS and YYNGEE. The CDR3 has 14 amino acids. V was shortened by 0 bases and J by 2 bases, with 5 bases between the two germline ends. Here the CDR3 DNA reads TGTGCCAGCAGCGTAGAACAAAACACCGGGGAGCTGTTTTTT. Its translation: CASSVEQNTGELFF.

This chain links TRBV7-9 with TRBJ2-7; perhaps TRBD1 as D (5 bases). The CDR3 extends over 16 amino acids. Germline assignment: CDR1 SEHNR and CDR2 FQNEAQ (reference sequence). V lost 5 bases to trimming and J lost 6 bases, with 23 bases between them. The CDR3 loop is CASSRVRQSEMPEQYF. The CDR3 DNA reads TGTGCCAGCAGCCGCGTTAGACAGTCGGAGATGCCCGAGCAGTACTTC.

The chain carries TRBV18 and TRBJ2-7; 10 positions match TRBD1. The junction had 3 bases not matched to a gene; V was cut back by 5 bases and J by 5 bases. The CDR3 contains 13 residues. The germline V gene has CDR1 KGHSH and CDR2 LQKENI. The CDR3 reads CASSRDRGDEQYF. Written as DNA, the CDR3 is TGTGCCAGCTCAAGGGACAGGGGAGACGAGCAGTACTTC.

This chain connects TRBV5-4 to TRBJ2-3, with TRBD2 identical over 12 bases. CDR3 length equals 17 residues. J was trimmed by 2 bases and V by 1 base; bases with no gene match: 5. CDR1 SGHNT and CDR2 YYREEE come from the germline V gene (reference sequence). The CDR3 DNA reads TGTGCCAGCAGCTTGTCCGGACTAGCGGGGCCCACAGATACGCAGTATTTT. As protein: CASSLSGLAGPTDTQYF.